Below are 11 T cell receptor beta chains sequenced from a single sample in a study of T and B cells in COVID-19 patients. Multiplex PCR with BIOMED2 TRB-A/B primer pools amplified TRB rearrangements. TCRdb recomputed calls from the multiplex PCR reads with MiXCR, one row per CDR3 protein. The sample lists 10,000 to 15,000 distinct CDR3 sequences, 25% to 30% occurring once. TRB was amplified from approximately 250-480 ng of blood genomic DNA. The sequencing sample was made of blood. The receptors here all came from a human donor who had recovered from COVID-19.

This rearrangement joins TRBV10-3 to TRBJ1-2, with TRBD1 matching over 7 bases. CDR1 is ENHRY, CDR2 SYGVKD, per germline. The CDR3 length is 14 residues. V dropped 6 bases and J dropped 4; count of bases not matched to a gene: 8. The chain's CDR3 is CAIRGDSRFYGYTF. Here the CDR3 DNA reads TGTGCCATCAGGGGGGACAGCCGCTTCTATGGCTACACCTTC.

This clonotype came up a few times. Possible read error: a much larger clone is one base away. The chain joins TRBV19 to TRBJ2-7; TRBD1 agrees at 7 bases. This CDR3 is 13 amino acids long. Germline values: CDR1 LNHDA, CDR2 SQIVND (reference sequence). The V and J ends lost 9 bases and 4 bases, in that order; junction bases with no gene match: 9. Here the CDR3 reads CARTHRGPYEQYF. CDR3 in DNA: TGTGCCAGGACCCACAGGGGACCTTACGAGCAGTACTTC.

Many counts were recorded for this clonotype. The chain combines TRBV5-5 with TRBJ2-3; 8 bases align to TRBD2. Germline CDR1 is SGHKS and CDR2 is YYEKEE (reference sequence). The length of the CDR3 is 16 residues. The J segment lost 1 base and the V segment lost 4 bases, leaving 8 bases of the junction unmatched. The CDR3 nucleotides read TGTGCCAGCAGCCTCTACGTCGGGGGGGGCACAGATACGCAGTATTTT. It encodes CASSLYVGGGTDTQYF.

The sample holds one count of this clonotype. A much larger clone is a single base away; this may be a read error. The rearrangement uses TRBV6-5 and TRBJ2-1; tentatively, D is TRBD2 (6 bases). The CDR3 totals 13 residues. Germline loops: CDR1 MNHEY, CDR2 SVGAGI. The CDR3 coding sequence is TGTGCCATCAGTTACCTGCGGGGCAATGAGCAGTTCTTC. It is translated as CAISYLRGNEQFF.

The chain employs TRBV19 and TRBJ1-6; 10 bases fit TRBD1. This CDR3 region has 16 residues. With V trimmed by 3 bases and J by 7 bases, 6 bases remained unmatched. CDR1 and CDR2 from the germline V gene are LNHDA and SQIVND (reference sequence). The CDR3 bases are TGTGCCAGTAGTATCCCCCGGGACAGGGGAAATTCACCCCTCCACTTT. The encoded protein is CASSIPRDRGNSPLHF.

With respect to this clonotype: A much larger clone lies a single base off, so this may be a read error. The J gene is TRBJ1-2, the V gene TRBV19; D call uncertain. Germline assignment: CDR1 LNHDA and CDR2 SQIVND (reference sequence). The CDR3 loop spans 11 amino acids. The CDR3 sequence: CAVRVSHGCTF. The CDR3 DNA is TGTGCCGTCCGGGTTAGTCACGGCTGCACCTTC.

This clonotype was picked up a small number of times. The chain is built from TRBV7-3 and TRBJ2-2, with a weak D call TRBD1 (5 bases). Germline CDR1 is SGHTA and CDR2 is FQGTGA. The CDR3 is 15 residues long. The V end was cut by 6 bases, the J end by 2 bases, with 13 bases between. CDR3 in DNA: TGTGCCAGCAGTAGGACACCCGCCAACACCGGGGAGCTGTTTTTT. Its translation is CASSRTPANTGELFF.

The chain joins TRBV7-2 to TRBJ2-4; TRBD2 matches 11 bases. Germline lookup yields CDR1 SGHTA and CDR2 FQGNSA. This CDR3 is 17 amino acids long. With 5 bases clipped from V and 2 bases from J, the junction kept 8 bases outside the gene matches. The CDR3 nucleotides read TGTGCCAGCAGCACCATTAGCGGGAGGGCAACCAAAAACATTCAGTACTTC. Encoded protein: CASSTISGRATKNIQYF.

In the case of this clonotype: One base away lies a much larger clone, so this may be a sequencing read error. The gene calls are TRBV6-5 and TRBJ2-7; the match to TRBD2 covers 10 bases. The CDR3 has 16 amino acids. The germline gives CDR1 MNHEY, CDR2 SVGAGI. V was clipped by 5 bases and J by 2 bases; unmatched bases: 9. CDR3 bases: TGTGCCAGCAGTCCGCGGACTAGCGGAGGGACCTACGAGCAGTACGTC. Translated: CASSPRTSGGTYEQYV.

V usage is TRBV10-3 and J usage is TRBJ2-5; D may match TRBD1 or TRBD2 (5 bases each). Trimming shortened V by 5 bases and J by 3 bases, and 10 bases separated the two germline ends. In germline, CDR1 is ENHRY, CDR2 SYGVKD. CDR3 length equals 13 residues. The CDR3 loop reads CAISPGREETQYF. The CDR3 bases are TGTGCCATCAGTCCAGGGAGAGAAGAGACCCAGTACTTC.

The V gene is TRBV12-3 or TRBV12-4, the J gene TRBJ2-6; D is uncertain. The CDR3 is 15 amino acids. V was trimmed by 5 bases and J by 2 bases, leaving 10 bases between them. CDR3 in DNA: TGTGCCAGCAGTCGAGGAAGCACTGGGGCCAACGTCCTGACTTTC. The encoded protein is CASSRGSTGANVLTF.